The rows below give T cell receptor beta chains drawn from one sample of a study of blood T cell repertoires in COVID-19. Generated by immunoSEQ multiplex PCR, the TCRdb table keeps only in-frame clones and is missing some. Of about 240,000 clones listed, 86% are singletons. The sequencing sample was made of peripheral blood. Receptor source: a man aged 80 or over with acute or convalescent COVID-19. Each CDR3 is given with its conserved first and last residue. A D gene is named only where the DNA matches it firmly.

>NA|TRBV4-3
CASSQGGQGKLNYGYTF
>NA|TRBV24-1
CATSDPRGSVSPLHF
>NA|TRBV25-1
CASSELTEAFF
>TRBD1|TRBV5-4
CASSFLTGGTGELFF
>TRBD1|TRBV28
CASSPGGARRTNEKLFF
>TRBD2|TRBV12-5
CASGGGYNEQFF
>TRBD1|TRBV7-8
CASSLAMGQNYEQYF
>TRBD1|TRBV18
CASSPDRGSGNQPQHF
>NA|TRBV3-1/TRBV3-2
CASSQVWPKNTEAFF
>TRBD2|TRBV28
CASTAGLTSGSYDFTDTQYF
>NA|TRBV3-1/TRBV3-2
CASSQETGARGKETQYF
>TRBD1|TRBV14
CASSPQRGHDGELFF
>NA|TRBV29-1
CSVAGGNEQFF
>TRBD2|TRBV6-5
CATLSGSSYEQYF
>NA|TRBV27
CASSFGNQPQHF
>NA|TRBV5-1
CASSLDSLSMNTEAFF
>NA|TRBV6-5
CASSWAKETQYF
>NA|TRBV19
CASSATGRGGNTIYF
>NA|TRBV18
CASFGRGAYNEQFF
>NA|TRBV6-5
CASRSRGNTEAFF
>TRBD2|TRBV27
CASSPGTSGTGEQFF
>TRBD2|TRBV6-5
CASNPTSGGTDTQYF
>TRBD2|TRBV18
CASSQVAGVLEQYF
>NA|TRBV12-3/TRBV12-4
CASTIDGPTTQDF
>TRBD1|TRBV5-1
CASSLFTGGRQETQYF
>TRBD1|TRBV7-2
CASSPRDSPNYGYTF
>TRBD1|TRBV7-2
CASSLFSDRAGNTIYF
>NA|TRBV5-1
CASSTRGGVRNTEAFF
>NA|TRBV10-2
CASRRGSMNTEAFF
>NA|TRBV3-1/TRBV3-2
CASSPKLPTGIMNTEAFF
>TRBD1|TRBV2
CASTRPGQGANEQFF
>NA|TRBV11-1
CASSQPAAGISYEQYF
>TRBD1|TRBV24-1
CATSAGQGSGQPQHF
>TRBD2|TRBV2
CASSVTAGGGTKNIQYF
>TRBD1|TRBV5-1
CASSPGTGVEETQYF
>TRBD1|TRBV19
CASSSGGTGASYEQFF
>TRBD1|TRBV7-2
CASSSTGTGYGYTF
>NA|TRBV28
CASSPRGAETQYF
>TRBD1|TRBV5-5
CASSPIPGQGGDQPQHF
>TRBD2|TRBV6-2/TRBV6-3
CASSFVAGSSYNEQFF
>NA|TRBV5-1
CASSLLPGQSYEQYF
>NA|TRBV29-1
CSGTRGYTEAFF
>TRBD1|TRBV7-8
CASSLGGQGTTEAFF
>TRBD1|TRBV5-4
CASSRTGGVDTQYF
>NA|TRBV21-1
CASSARPGQRNYSQPYEQYF
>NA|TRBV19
CASSIPKPVNTGELFF
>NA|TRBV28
CASSPQGNQPQHF
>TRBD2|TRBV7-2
CASSLAAGEGETQYF
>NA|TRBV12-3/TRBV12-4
CASSAMNMDEQYF
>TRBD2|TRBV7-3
CASSPGLAGDTGELFF
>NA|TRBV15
CATSRDGGHDYGYTF
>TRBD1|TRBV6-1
CASRPDRGPGQPQHF
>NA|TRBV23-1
CASSQPPLLSGNTIYF
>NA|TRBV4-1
CASSLSNPGDKGYTF
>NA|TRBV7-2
CASSLAPGRVNEQFF
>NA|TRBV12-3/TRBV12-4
CASSLAGAEKLFF